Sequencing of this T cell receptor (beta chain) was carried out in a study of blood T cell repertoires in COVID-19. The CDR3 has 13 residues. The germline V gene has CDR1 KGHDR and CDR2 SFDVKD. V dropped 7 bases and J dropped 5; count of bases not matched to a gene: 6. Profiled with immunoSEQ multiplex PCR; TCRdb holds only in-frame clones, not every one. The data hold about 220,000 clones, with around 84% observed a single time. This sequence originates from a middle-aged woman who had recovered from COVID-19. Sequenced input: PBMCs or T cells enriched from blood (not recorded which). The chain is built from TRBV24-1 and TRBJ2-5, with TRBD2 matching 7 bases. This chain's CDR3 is CATRGRGIETQYF. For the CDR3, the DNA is TGTGCCACCAGAGGGAGGGGAATCGAGACCCAGTACTTC.